This T cell receptor beta chain is from a study of OX40 agonist ivuxolimab in advanced cancers. Germline lookup yields CDR1 MNHEY and CDR2 SVGAGI. CDR3 length: 12 residues. J gave up 6 bases and V 6 bases, and 1 base lay outside the gene matches. The assay was immunoSEQ multiplex PCR, and TCRdb's table has in-frame clones only and misses some. The sample includes roughly 60,000 clones, 85% to 95% of them seen just once. The input for sequencing was CD4+ or CD8+ T cells sorted from blood, taken in a trial of the OX40 agonist ivuxolimab. The clonotype comes from an adult with an advanced solid tumor such as melanoma, head and neck, liver or kidney cancer. J is TRBJ2-1 and V is TRBV6-5; 8 bases agree with TRBD2. The CDR3 nucleotides read TGTGCCAGCAGGGGGACTAGCAATGAGCAGTTCTTC. It codes for CASRGTSNEQFF.